This TCR beta chain was sequenced during a study of control samples from healthy donors and cancer patients. The CDR3 extends over 18 amino acids. CDR1 is MNHEY, CDR2 SMNVEV, per germline (reference sequence). V trimming: 5 bases; J trimming: 0 bases; junction bases outside the gene matches: 13. This clone was found once. Sequencing used immunoSEQ multiplex PCR; TCRdb keeps in-frame clones, though not all of them. The sample has roughly 39,000 clones; 90% to 95% are singletons. V is TRBV27 and J is TRBJ2-4, with 7 nucleotides matching TRBD1. Sequenced material: blood. The TCR was taken from a woman aged 45-65 years in good health. CDR3 DNA: TGTGCCAGCAGTCCCCAAATAAGGACAGGCTTAGCCAAAAACATTCAGTACTTC. Amino acids: CASSPQIRTGLAKNIQYF.